This T cell receptor (beta chain) was captured in a study of radiotherapy plus CTLA-4 blockade in lung cancer. The method was immunoSEQ multiplex PCR; TCRdb's version includes in-frame clones alone and lacks a portion of them. The sample records some 71,000 clones, approximately 79% being singletons. The ends were cut back, 7 bases at V and 3 bases at J, with 12 bases in the middle. Per germline, CDR1 MDHEN and CDR2 SYDVKM. The CDR3 covers 13 residues. V is TRBV28 and J is TRBJ1-2, with a weak D call TRBD1 (5 bases). This material consisted of peripheral blood, taken from a patient treated with radiotherapy plus ipilimumab. This clonotype was obtained from a human donor with non-small cell lung cancer whose response to radiotherapy plus ipilimumab could not be evaluated. Some clones in this sample may be carry-over from other donors' samples. The CDR3 DNA follows: TGTGCCAGCAAACGGACACCCTACTATGGCTACACCTTC. This encodes CASKRTPYYGYTF.